These 27 T cell receptor beta chains were sequenced from one sample in a study of T cell changes during pregnancy in multiple sclerosis. Assay used: immunoSEQ multiplex PCR; TCRdb lists only in-frame clones, some missing. The table has 40,000 or so clones, 90% to 95% seen once. The source was CD8+ T cells from peripheral blood mononuclear cells, collected in the third trimester of pregnancy. The receptors were sampled from a female donor with multiple sclerosis, enrolled in a pregnancy study.

This clone came up once. V and J are TRBV12-5 and TRBJ2-5; the match to TRBD1 covers 8 bases. The CDR3 spans 16 residues. Germline values: CDR1 LGHNT, CDR2 FRNRAP. V shed 0 bases and J 2 bases; nucleotides not matched to a gene: 5. Here the CDR3 reads CASGLVDRQGQETQYF. CDR3 in DNA: TGTGCTAGTGGTTTGGTAGATCGACAGGGGCAAGAGACCCAGTACTTC.

The rearrangement uses TRBV6-5 and TRBJ2-5, with D tentatively TRBD1 (6 bases). This CDR3 is 15 amino acids long. Germline V gene sequence: CDR1 MNHEY, CDR2 SVGAGI. V lost 0 bases to trimming and J lost 4 bases, with 12 bases between them. DNA of the CDR3: TGTGCCAGCAGTTACTCCACAGGGCTGGGAGAGACCCAGTACTTC. It translates to CASSYSTGLGETQYF.

The genes are TRBV7-2 and TRBJ1-4, with 7 bases matching TRBD1. The germline CDR1 and CDR2 sequences are SGHTA and FQGNSA. The length of the CDR3 is 14 residues. V shed 3 bases and J 8 bases; nucleotides not matched to a gene: 6. CDR3 protein: CASSFKTGTEKLFF. DNA of the CDR3: TGTGCCAGCAGCTTTAAGACAGGGACGGAAAAACTGTTTTTT.

The chain is built from TRBV29-1 and TRBJ2-1; 7 bases align to TRBD2. The trim removed 2 bases at V and 6 bases at J, leaving 10 bases unmatched. This CDR3 comprises 15 residues. CDR1 is SQVTM and CDR2 is ANQGSEA in the germline V gene. The CDR3 loop reads CSVERFGSGANEQFF. CDR3 coding DNA: TGCAGCGTTGAACGATTCGGGAGCGGGGCCAATGAGCAGTTCTTC.

Of note for this clone: A junction boundary mismatches the germline segment, possibly from a read error. V gene TRBV7-8 combines with J gene TRBJ2-3; 11 bases are a match to TRBD2. CDR3 size: 15 residues. The V gene's germline CDR1 is SGHVS and CDR2 FQNEAQ. The CDR3 sequence: CASSLEDLASGRPIF. For the CDR3, the DNA is TGTGCCAGCAGCTTAGAGGATCTCGCTAGCGGGAGGCCGATTTTT.

This chain uses TRBV6-1 with TRBJ2-1; tentatively, D is TRBD2 (7 bases). V was cut by 8 bases and J by 1 base, with 15 bases left in between. Germline lookup yields CDR1 MNHNS and CDR2 SASEGT. This CDR3 has 15 residues. The CDR3 sequence is CASHEGGGSYNEQFF. The CDR3 DNA follows: TGTGCCAGCCACGAGGGAGGGGGGTCCTACAATGAGCAGTTCTTC.

The chain combines TRBV10-3 with TRBJ2-7, with D possibly matching TRBD1 (5 bases). V lost 1 base and J 3 bases, leaving 7 bases between the germline ends. The CDR3 is 13 residues long. Germline V gene sequence: CDR1 ENHRY, CDR2 SYGVKD. CDR3 protein: CAISEWQGYEQYF. The DNA of the CDR3 is TGTGCCATCAGTGAGTGGCAGGGCTACGAGCAGTACTTC.

The J gene is TRBJ2-7, the V gene TRBV7-6; no clear D gene. This CDR3 contains 13 residues. The germline CDR1 and CDR2 sequences are SGHVS and FNYEAQ. The V and J ends lost 0 bases and 2 bases respectively, with 5 bases between them. Here the CDR3 DNA reads TGTGCCAGCAGCTTAGCGAGGCCCTACGAGCAGTACTTC. Translated, it gives CASSLARPYEQYF.

This chain's CDR3 is CASSLKGLALHEQYF. The CDR3 DNA sequence: TGTGCCAGCAGCTTAAAAGGGCTAGCGCTCCACGAGCAGTACTTC. The chain joins TRBV7-2 to TRBJ2-7; D might be TRBD2 (6 bases). Trimming pared 2 bases from V and 5 bases from J, leaving 16 bases between. CDR1 is SGHTA, CDR2 FQGNSA, per germline. The CDR3 is 15 residues long.

This chain joins TRBV6-6 and TRBJ1-1, with 8 bases that match TRBD1. J lost 4 bases, V lost 4 bases, and 11 bases had no gene match. The CDR3 covers 16 residues. CDR1 and CDR2 from the germline V gene are MNHNY and SVGAGI (reference sequence). The CDR3 sequence: CASSSPDRVHSTEAFF. The CDR3 nucleotides read TGTGCCAGCAGTTCCCCGGACAGGGTTCATTCCACTGAAGCTTTCTTT.

The CDR3 DNA reads TGCGCCAGCAGCCAACAGGGCTTACCCTCCTACGAGCAGTACTTC. This encodes CASSQQGLPSYEQYF. The genes are TRBV4-1 and TRBJ2-7, with D possibly TRBD1 on 5 matching bases. Germline values: CDR1 MGHRA, CDR2 YSYEKL. The CDR3 length is 15 residues. V was clipped by 2 bases and J by 0 bases, with 11 bases between them.

The chain joins TRBV10-3 to TRBJ2-1, with TRBD1 as a possible D gene (5 bases). The V end was cut by 4 bases, the J end by 11 bases, with 18 bases between. The CDR3 has 14 residues. Germline V gene sequence: CDR1 ENHRY, CDR2 SYGVKD. CDR3 DNA: TGTGCCATCAGTGTAGGTGGTAGGGGTTCAAAGCAGTTCTTC. It codes for CAISVGGRGSKQFF.

The chain recombines TRBV7-2 with TRBJ2-7, with 9 nucleotides matching TRBD1. V trimming: 1 base; J trimming: 1 base; junction bases outside the gene matches: 2. The CDR3 runs 15 residues. From germline, CDR1 is SGHTA and CDR2 FQGNSA. The chain's CDR3 is CASSLGTGVSYEQYF. CDR3 coding DNA: TGTGCCAGCAGCTTAGGGACAGGGGTATCCTACGAGCAGTACTTC.

The chain combines TRBV13 with TRBJ2-7; 8 bases fit TRBD1. This CDR3 spans 13 amino acids. Germline CDR1 is PRHDT and CDR2 is FYEKMQ (reference sequence). V dropped 5 bases and J dropped 6; count of bases not matched to a gene: 6. The CDR3 reads CASSLLGTGEQYF. DNA of the CDR3: TGTGCCAGCAGCCTCCTCGGGACAGGCGAGCAGTACTTC. Based on the CDR3 plus reference TRBV13 and TRBJ2-7, the full variable domain is AAGVIQSPRHLIKEKRETATLKCYPIPRHDTVYWYQQGPGQDPQFLISFYEKMQSDKGSIPDRFSAQQFSDYHSELNMSSLELGDSALYFCASSLLGTGEQYFGPGTRLTVT.

The V gene is TRBV2, the J gene TRBJ2-5, with D perhaps TRBD1 (6 bases). The DNA matches TRBJ2-7 better at its end, which makes the J call doubtful. The CDR3 spans 12 residues. Germline CDR1 reads SNHLY; CDR2 reads FYNNEI. As DNA, the CDR3 is TGTGCCAGCAGTGGACAGGTCTACGAGCAGTACTTC. This codes for CASSGQVYEQYF.

The chain recombines TRBV2 with TRBJ2-1, with 7 positions matching TRBD1. V shed 5 bases and J 1 base; nucleotides not matched to a gene: 2. The CDR3 has 14 amino acids. Germline V CDR1 and CDR2: SNHLY, FYNNEI. The CDR3 DNA is TGTGCCAGCAGTAAGGGACAGTCCTACAATGAGCAGTTCTTC. It codes for CASSKGQSYNEQFF.

The CDR3 region has the DNA TGTGCCATCAGCCAACCGGGGACTTCCTCCTACAATGAGCAGTTCTTC. Translating it yields CAISQPGTSSYNEQFF. V gene TRBV10-3 combines with J gene TRBJ2-1, with D possibly matching TRBD2 (6 bases). Trimming shortened V by 6 bases and J by 0 bases, and 15 bases separated the two germline ends. Germline lookup yields CDR1 ENHRY and CDR2 SYGVKD. The CDR3 has 16 residues.

The chain employs TRBV6-1 and TRBJ2-7; TRBD1 agrees at 7 bases. This CDR3 has 11 amino acids. Germline assignment: CDR1 MNHNS and CDR2 SASEGT. V shed 6 bases and J 6 bases; nucleotides not matched to a gene: 2. The CDR3 loop is CASRTGVEQYF. In DNA form, the CDR3 reads TGTGCCAGCAGAACAGGGGTCGAGCAGTACTTC.

As regards this clone: Distinct nucleotide sequences in the sample also encode this CDR3. This sequence joins TRBV5-4 and TRBJ2-3; D unresolved. The V gene lost 3 bases and the J gene lost 5 bases, with 10 bases spanning the gap. The CDR3 is 13 residues long. The germline CDR1 and CDR2 sequences are SGHNT and YYREEE (reference sequence). The CDR3 loop reads CASSSRLEDTQYF. The CDR3 bases are TGTGCCAGCAGCTCGCGTCTAGAAGATACGCAGTATTTT. The entire variable domain, with the rest obtained from reference TRBV5-4 and TRBJ2-3, is as follows: ETGVTQSPTHLIKTRGQQVTLRCSSQSGHNTVSWYQQALGQGPQFIFQYYREEENGRGNFPPRFSGLQFPNYSSELNVNALELDDSALYLCASSSRLEDTQYFGPGTRLTVL.

The chain links TRBV2 to TRBJ2-3, with TRBD2 matching 10 bases. The CDR3 spans 14 residues. Germline CDR1 and CDR2: SNHLY and FYNNEI. The V segment lost 5 bases and the J segment 4 bases; nucleotides outside the gene matches: 3. The CDR3 loop is CASSTLAGADTQYF. For the CDR3, the DNA is TGTGCCAGCAGTACTCTAGCGGGGGCAGATACGCAGTATTTT.

The V and J genes are TRBV7-9 and TRBJ1-4, with D perhaps matching TRBD1 (6 bases). Germline V CDR1 and CDR2: SEHNR, FQNEAQ (reference sequence). V lost 6 bases and J lost 5, with 19 bases in between. CDR3 length equals 16 residues. The CDR3, as DNA: TGTGCCAGCAGTTACCTGAGGGGGATGTCGAATGAAAAACTGTTTTTT. Protein product: CASSYLRGMSNEKLFF.

The V call is TRBV19, the J call TRBJ2-1; TRBD2 matches 7 bases. V gave up 3 bases and J gave up 10 bases; unmatched junction bases: 9. Germline V gene sequence: CDR1 LNHDA, CDR2 SQIVND (reference sequence). There are 14 residues in the CDR3. The CDR3 reads CASSMGGYGGEQFF. CDR3 nucleotide sequence: TGTGCCAGTAGTATGGGCGGTTACGGGGGGGAGCAGTTCTTC.

The CDR3 sequence: CASSPTSGRANEQFF. The CDR3 DNA reads TGTGCCAGTAGCCCGACTAGCGGGAGGGCCAATGAGCAGTTCTTC. The chain combines TRBV19 with TRBJ2-1; TRBD2 aligns across 14 bases. The CDR3 covers 15 residues. Germline V CDR1 and CDR2: LNHDA, SQIVND (reference sequence). J was trimmed by 6 bases and V by 6 bases; bases with no gene match: 4. The full variable domain, rest sourced from reference TRBV19 and TRBJ2-1, is DGGITQSPKYLFRKEGQNVTLSCEQNLNHDAMYWYRQDPGQGLRLIYYSQIVNDFQKGDIAEGYSVSREKKESFPLTVTSAQKNPTAFYLCASSPTSGRANEQFFGPGTRLTVL.

V usage is TRBV6-6 and J usage is TRBJ2-7; TRBD1 matches at 9 bases. Germline CDR1 MNHNY, CDR2 SVGAGI (reference sequence). The CDR3 loop spans 14 amino acids. V lost 2 bases, J lost 6 bases, and 5 bases stayed unmatched. CDR3 loop: CASSYAGQGGEQYF. The CDR3 DNA reads as TGTGCCAGCAGTTACGCGGGACAGGGTGGCGAGCAGTACTTC.

CDR3 sequence (DNA): TGTGCCAGCAGTCCCTTAGGGGCCACAGATACGCAGTATTTT. Translated: CASSPLGATDTQYF. The chain links TRBV6-5 to TRBJ2-3; D possibly corresponds to TRBD1 (5 bases). The V gene's germline CDR1 is MNHEY and CDR2 SVGAGI. The CDR3 contains 14 residues. Trimming left V 5 bases short and J 2 bases short, with 11 bases between.

V and J are TRBV2 and TRBJ1-2; possibly TRBD1 for D (5 bases). The CDR3 covers 13 residues. Germline lookup yields CDR1 SNHLY and CDR2 FYNNEI. Trimming shortened V by 11 bases and J by 3 bases, and 16 bases separated the two germline ends. The CDR3 DNA is TGTGCCTGCTATGGGGGAGGGGACTATGGCTACACCTTC. Amino acid sequence: CACYGGGDYGYTF.

This clone was observed a few times. V gene TRBV4-1 combines with J gene TRBJ2-2; the D gene is possibly TRBD2 (5 bases). Germline V CDR1 and CDR2: MGHRA, YSYEKL. This CDR3 has 15 residues. V was trimmed by 0 bases and J by 4 bases, leaving 9 bases between them. The CDR3 DNA reads TGCGCCAGCAGCCAAGATTCGGGGAGCACCGGGGAGCTGTTTTTT. Its translation is CASSQDSGSTGELFF.